A selection of T cell receptor beta chains follows, all from one sample in a study of T-cell memory formation after mild COVID-19. TCRdb analysed the 5' RACE reads with MiXCR anew, one entry per CDR3 protein. Of hundreds of thousands of distinct CDR3 sequences listed, 20% to 30% were seen once; the top ten hold around 14%. The specimen sequenced was PBMCs or a T cell subset sorted from them (not recorded which). The receptors originated from an adult woman who had mild COVID-19 (a few samples of this study predate the infection). Cell type and time point are not known. Each CDR3 is given with its conserved first and last residue. A D gene is named only where the DNA matches it firmly. Rows give clone size only sometimes, using once, few, many, or a class for an expanded clone.

TRBD2 TRBJ2-7 TRBV5-1 . TGCGCCAGCAGCTTGGGGGCTAGCGGGGACGATTACGAGCAGTACTTC CASSLGASGDDYEQYF
. TRBJ2-7 TRBV12-3/TRBV12-4 . TGTGCCAGCAGTTTACACGTCTCCTACGAGCAGTACTTC CASSLHVSYEQYF
. TRBJ2-3 TRBV5-6 many TGTGCCAGCAGCTTGGGGATATATACGCAGTATTTT CASSLGIYTQYF
TRBD1 TRBJ1-2 TRBV20-1 . TGCAGTCGCCGCTGGACAGGGGGGTTCGGCTACACCTTC CSRRWTGGFGYTF
. TRBJ2-7 TRBV7-9 few TGTGCCAGCAGCTCTGCGGCGTCCTCCTACGAGCAGTACTTC CASSSAASSYEQYF
. TRBJ2-5 TRBV6-5 . TGTGCCAGCAGTTCGTTCGGGGGGCAAGGAGAGACCCAGTACTTC CASSSFGGQGETQYF
. TRBJ2-3 TRBV7-9 . TGTGCCAGCAGCCCGGGGCCATACACAGATACGCAGTATTTT CASSPGPYTDTQYF
TRBD2 TRBJ2-1 TRBV9 . TGTGCCAGCAGCGTAGCTAGCGGGAGCTTTAATGAGCAGTTCTTC CASSVASGSFNEQFF
. TRBJ1-1 TRBV20-1 few TGCAGTGCCTCGGGGGGCAAGGCTGAAGCTTTCTTT CSASGGKAEAFF
. TRBJ2-1 TRBV12-3/TRBV12-4 . TGTGCCAGCAGTACCGGGACCCAGCGTCAGTTCTTC CASSTGTQRQFF
TRBD1 TRBJ2-7 TRBV12-3/TRBV12-4 . TGTGCCAGCAGTGTGAGGGGACAGGGTCACGAGCAGTACTTC CASSVRGQGHEQYF
TRBD2 TRBJ2-7 TRBV7-2 many TGTGCCAGCAGCTTAGAGGGCGGGAGCTCCTACGAGCAGTACTTC CASSLEGGSSYEQYF
. TRBJ1-1 TRBV3-1 . TGTGCCAGCAGCCTCGCCGTCATGAACACTGAAGCTTTCTTT CASSLAVMNTEAFF
TRBD2 TRBJ2-3 TRBV15 . TGTGCCACCAGCGGAGCGGGGGCCAGCACAGATACGCAGTATTTT CATSGAGASTDTQYF
. TRBJ2-6 TRBV27 . TGTGCCAGCAGTCCTCAGCGGGTCCTTAGCTCTGGGGCCAACGTCCTGACTTTC CASSPQRVLSSGANVLTF
. TRBJ1-3 TRBV30 once TGTGCCTCACAGGCCCTCTCTGGAGACACCATATATTTT CASQALSGDTIYF
. TRBJ2-1 TRBV4-1 few TGCGCCAGCAGCCCTCCGTTCGGGGACAATGAGCAGTTCTTC CASSPPFGDNEQFF
. TRBJ2-7 TRBV4-3 once TGCGCCAGCAGCCAAGAAGTCGGCTCCTCCTACGAGCAGTACTTC CASSQEVGSSYEQYF
. TRBJ2-3 TRBV12-3/TRBV12-4 . TGTGCCAGCGTGGAGGTGGGCCCCCGGAGGACAGATACGCAGTATTTT CASVEVGPRRTDTQYF
TRBD1 TRBJ2-7 TRBV4-1 . TGCGCCAGCAGCCATCAGACAGGGGACTACGAGCAGTACTTC CASSHQTGDYEQYF
. TRBJ2-3 TRBV7-9 many TGTGCCAGCAGCTTAGTGACCGGGACCCCTACGCAGTATTTT CASSLVTGTPTQYF
. TRBJ2-7 TRBV6-5 . TGTGCCAGCAGTTACGGCAGCGAGCTAGGACTCTACGAGCAGTACTTC CASSYGSELGLYEQYF
TRBD2 TRBJ2-5 TRBV25-1 many TGTGCCAGCAGTCCTGGGGGGGAAAGAGCCCAAGAGACCCAGTACTTC CASSPGGERAQETQYF
. TRBJ1-6 TRBV7-2 many TGTGCCAGCAGCGATCGGCCAGGGGCAATGGCCTATAATTCACCCCTCCACTTT CASSDRPGAMAYNSPLHF
TRBD1 TRBJ1-2 TRBV6-5 . TGTGCCAGCAGTCCCCTGACAGGGGTGGGTCACTATGGCTACACCTTC CASSPLTGVGHYGYTF
. TRBJ2-7 TRBV15 once TGTGCCACCAGCAGATCGGCCACCTACGAGCAGTACTTC CATSRSATYEQYF
. TRBJ1-5 TRBV27 few TGTGCCAGCGGCGAATTGGATGGAGGGGGCAATCAGCCCCAGCATTTT CASGELDGGGNQPQHF
. TRBJ1-4 TRBV20-1 . TGCAGTGCCTCTCCCGGGGGGGGGAAGGAAAAACTGTTTTTT CSASPGGGKEKLFF
TRBD2 TRBJ2-1 TRBV11-2 few TGTGCCAGCAGCTCGAGCGGGAGATACAATGAGCAGTTCTTC CASSSSGRYNEQFF
. TRBJ2-2 TRBV7-6 . TGTGCCAGCAGCTTAGATTCATCGGTGAAGGGGGAGCTGTTTTTT CASSLDSSVKGELFF
TRBD2 TRBJ2-7 TRBV5-4 . TGTGCCAGCAGCGCCGGGACTAGCGGGAGGGCCCACGAGCAGTACTTC CASSAGTSGRAHEQYF
TRBD1 TRBJ1-1 TRBV4-1 . TGCGCCAGCAGCCTGTCAGGACAGGCGGGAGGTAGAGCTTTCTTT CASSLSGQAGGRAFF
. TRBJ1-2 TRBV9 . TGTGCCAGCAGCGGAGGGGACGGCAACTATGGCTACACCTTC CASSGGDGNYGYTF
. TRBJ1-2 TRBV15 few TGTGCCACCGACTCCGGGGGCCCCTATGGCTACACCTTC CATDSGGPYGYTF
TRBD1 TRBJ2-7 TRBV5-4 . TGTGCCAGCAGCACTGGTACACAGGGGCCCGATGGCGAGCAGTACTTC CASSTGTQGPDGEQYF
TRBD2 TRBJ2-1 TRBV5-1 . TGCGCCAGCAGCGCCTTAGCGGGGCGGGCCTACAATGAGCAGTTCTTC CASSALAGRAYNEQFF
. TRBJ2-3 TRBV24-1 many TGTGCCACCAGTGTTAAGGATACGCAGTATTTT CATSVKDTQYF
TRBD2 TRBJ2-7 TRBV3-1 few TGTGCCAGCAGCCAAGATTTGTCTAGCGGGAGCTACGAGCAGTACTTC CASSQDLSSGSYEQYF
. TRBJ2-1 TRBV7-8 . TGTGCCAGCAGCTTAGTTCCTGGAAGCGTTGAGCAGTTCTTC CASSLVPGSVEQFF
TRBD1 TRBJ2-2 TRBV30 . TGTGCCTGGGGGACAGTGACAGCGGTATTCTCGAACACCGGGGAGCTGTTTTTT CAWGTVTAVFSNTGELFF
. TRBJ2-5 TRBV5-1 . TGCGCCAGCAGCTTAGCGGAACAAGAGACCCAGTACTTC CASSLAEQETQYF
. TRBJ1-4 TRBV6-5 . TGTGCCAGCAGAAAACCCGGGACCGCGAATGAAAAACTGTTTTTT CASRKPGTANEKLFF
. TRBJ1-1 TRBV12-3/TRBV12-4 few TGTGCCAGCAGTCCGGAACGGTTCGGGACTGAAGCTTTCTTT CASSPERFGTEAFF
. TRBJ1-6 TRBV11-2 . TGTGCCAGCAGCAAAGGTGGCAGGATAAATTCACCCCTCCACTTT CASSKGGRINSPLHF
. TRBJ2-2 TRBV6-5 few TGTGCCAGCAGTTACTCGACGATGTCCACCGGGGAGCTGTTTTTT CASSYSTMSTGELFF
. TRBJ1-1 TRBV6-5 . TGTGCCAGCAGTTACTCAGGGTCTGAAGCTTTCTTT CASSYSGSEAFF
TRBD1 TRBJ2-1 TRBV27 . TGTGCCAGCAGGGTGACAGGGTTTGGCAATGAGCAGTTCTTC CASRVTGFGNEQFF
. TRBJ1-4 TRBV6-5 few TGTGCCAGCAGTTACTCAGGGGACGCTTTTACTAATGAAAAACTGTTTTTT CASSYSGDAFTNEKLFF
. TRBJ1-2 TRBV20-1 few TGCAGTGCTAGAGGGGACTTAAGAAACTATGGCTACACCTTC CSARGDLRNYGYTF
. TRBJ2-7 TRBV27 few TGTGCCAGCAGTTTAATCGATTGGACATCCGTGCAGTACTTC CASSLIDWTSVQYF
. TRBJ1-1 TRBV12-3/TRBV12-4 . TGTGCCAGCAGTTCGTTGGGAAGTGGAAGAACTGAAGCTTTCTTT CASSSLGSGRTEAFF
TRBD2 TRBJ2-7 TRBV30 . TGTGCCTGGAGGGCGGGAGAACTCTACGAGCAGTACTTC CAWRAGELYEQYF
TRBD2 TRBJ2-3 TRBV7-3 . TGTGCCAGCAGCTTAGGGACGAGTGCGGGGGGCACAGATACGCAGTATTTT CASSLGTSAGGTDTQYF
TRBD2 TRBJ2-1 TRBV5-1 . TGCGCCAGCAGCACCCCTAGCGGGAGTTACGACAATGAGCAGTTCTTC CASSTPSGSYDNEQFF
. TRBJ2-2 TRBV5-4 . TGTGCCAGCAGCTTTCCGGGGGCCGGCGGGGAGCTGTTTTTT CASSFPGAGGELFF
TRBD2 TRBJ2-3 TRBV6-6 . TGTGCCAGCAGTTACATCGCGGGAGGGCGCACAGATACGCAGTATTTT CASSYIAGGRTDTQYF
. TRBJ1-5 TRBV4-1 few TGCGCCAGCAGCCAATTCCCGGGGGGCGATCAGCCCCAGCATTTT CASSQFPGGDQPQHF
. TRBJ2-1 TRBV7-9 . TGTGCCAGCAGCTTACAGGGCGGGAAGGTCAATGAGCAGTTCTTC CASSLQGGKVNEQFF
TRBD2 TRBJ2-5 TRBV7-9 . TGTGCCAGCAGCTCAGGACTAGTCCCGAGGGAGACCCAGTACTTC CASSSGLVPRETQYF